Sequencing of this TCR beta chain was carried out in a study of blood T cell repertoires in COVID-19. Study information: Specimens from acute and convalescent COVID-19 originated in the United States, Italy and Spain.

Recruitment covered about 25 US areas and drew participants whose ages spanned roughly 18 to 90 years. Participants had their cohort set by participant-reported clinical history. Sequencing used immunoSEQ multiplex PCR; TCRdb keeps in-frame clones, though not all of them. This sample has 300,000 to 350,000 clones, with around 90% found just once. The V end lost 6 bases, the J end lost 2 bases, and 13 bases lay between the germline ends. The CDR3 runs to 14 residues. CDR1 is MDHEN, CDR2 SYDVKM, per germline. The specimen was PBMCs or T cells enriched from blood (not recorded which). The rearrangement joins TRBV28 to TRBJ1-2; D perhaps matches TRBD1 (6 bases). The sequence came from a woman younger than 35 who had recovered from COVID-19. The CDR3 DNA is TGTGCCAGCAGCGTTGTTACAGGGAACTATGGCTACACCTTC. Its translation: CASSVVTGNYGYTF.